This TCR beta chain was recovered during a study of T cells after yellow fever vaccination. General observations from the study: Most clones from primary vaccination resurfaced after the booster (96% CD4, over 85% CD8).

Losses at the gene ends were 0 bases for V and 3 bases for J; bases not matched to a gene: 2. The length of the CDR3 is 15 residues. Germline V gene data show CDR1 as SEHNR and CDR2 as FQNEAQ (reference sequence). This clonotype was picked up many times. Its antigen is undetermined. TCRdb ran MiXCR on the 5' RACE reads and lists one entry per CDR3 protein. The table shows about 300,000 distinct CDR3 sequences, with 3% to 4.5% occurring only once. The sample was PBMCs, taken 5 days after the yellow fever booster vaccination. This chain connects TRBV7-9 to TRBJ2-1; 7 bases fit TRBD1. The TCR sequence derives from a man younger than 30 who received the YFV17D yellow fever vaccine. The DNA for the CDR3 is TGTGCCAGCAGCTTAGCCCAGGGGGACTACAATGAGCAGTTCTTC. Translation: CASSLAQGDYNEQFF.